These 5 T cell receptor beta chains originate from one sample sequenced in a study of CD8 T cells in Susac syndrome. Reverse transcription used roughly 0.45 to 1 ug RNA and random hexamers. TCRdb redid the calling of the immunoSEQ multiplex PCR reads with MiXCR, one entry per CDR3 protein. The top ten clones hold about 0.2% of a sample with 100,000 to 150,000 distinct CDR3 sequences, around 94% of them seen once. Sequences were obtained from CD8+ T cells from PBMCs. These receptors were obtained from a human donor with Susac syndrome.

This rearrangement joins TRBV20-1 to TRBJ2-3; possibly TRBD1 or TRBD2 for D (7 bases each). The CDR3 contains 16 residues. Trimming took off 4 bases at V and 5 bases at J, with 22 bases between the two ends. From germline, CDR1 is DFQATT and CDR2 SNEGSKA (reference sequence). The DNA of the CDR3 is TGCAGTGCTACTGGCCCCAGGGGGGGCGTATTAGATACGCAGTATTTT. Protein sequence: CSATGPRGGVLDTQYF.

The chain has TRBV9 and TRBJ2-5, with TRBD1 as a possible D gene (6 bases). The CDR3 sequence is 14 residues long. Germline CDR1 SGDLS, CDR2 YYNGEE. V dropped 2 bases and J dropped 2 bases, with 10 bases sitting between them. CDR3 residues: CASSVWGQQETQYF. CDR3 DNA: TGTGCCAGCAGCGTCTGGGGGCAGCAAGAGACCCAGTACTTC.

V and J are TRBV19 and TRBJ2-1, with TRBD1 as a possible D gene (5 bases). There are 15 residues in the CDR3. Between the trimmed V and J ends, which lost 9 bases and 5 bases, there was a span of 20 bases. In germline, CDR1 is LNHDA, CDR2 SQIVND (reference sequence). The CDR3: CASNPLPTVDNEQFF. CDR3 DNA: TGTGCCAGCAACCCCCTCCCGACAGTTGACAATGAGCAGTTCTTC.

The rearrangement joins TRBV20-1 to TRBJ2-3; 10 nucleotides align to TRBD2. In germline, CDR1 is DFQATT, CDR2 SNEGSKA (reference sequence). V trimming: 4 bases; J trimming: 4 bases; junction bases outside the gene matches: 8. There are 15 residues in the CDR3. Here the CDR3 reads CSAIVAGGWADTQYF. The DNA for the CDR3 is TGCAGTGCTATAGTAGCGGGAGGTTGGGCAGATACGCAGTATTTT.

Written as DNA, the CDR3 is TGTGCCAGCAGCTTAACGGGAGGTCCCCCCGGGGAGCTGTTTTTT. It encodes CASSLTGGPPGELFF. This sequence joins TRBV5-4 and TRBJ2-2; 7 bases fit TRBD2. The trim removed 2 bases at V and 6 bases at J, leaving 7 bases unmatched. CDR3 length: 15 residues. The germline CDR1 and CDR2 sequences are SGHNT and YYREEE (reference sequence).